This T cell receptor beta chain came from a study of blood T cell repertoires in COVID-19. Libraries were prepared by immunoSEQ multiplex PCR; TCRdb keeps only in-frame clonotypes and omits some of them. The sample lists approximately 38,000 clones, about 94% occurring once. The CDR3 length is 17 residues. Losses at the gene ends were 1 base for V and 4 bases for J; bases not matched to a gene: 7. Germline values: CDR1 SGHRS, CDR2 YFSETQ. The sequencing input was peripheral blood. The sequence was collected from a human donor with active COVID-19. The donor label of this sample is uncertain. The chain uses TRBV5-1 and TRBJ1-6, with 8 bases aligning to TRBD1. The CDR3 coding sequence is TGCGCCAGCAGCTTGTTTTGGGGACAGGAGTATAATTCACCCCTCCACTTT. Amino acid sequence: CASSLFWGQEYNSPLHF.